This TCR beta chain was sequenced for a study of response to subunit inactivated influenza vaccine. Germline V gene lookup returns CDR1 SGHAT and CDR2 FQNNGV. The length of the CDR3 is 17 residues. Germline trimming cut 4 bases from V and 2 bases from J; bases unmatched to any gene: 11. This clonotype was found a few times. Using its own MiXCR run on the RT-PCR reads, TCRdb lists one record per CDR3 protein. The sample lists approximately 500,000 distinct CDR3 sequences; roughly a quarter were seen once. These data also featured in a second study, about T cells expressing NK-cell markers. That study adds: Generation of TCR beta cDNA was performed by 5'RACE template switching incorporating UMIs.

The receptor's source is a middle-aged man who received an inactivated influenza vaccine. Here the sequenced sample was CD4+ T cells sorted from PBMCs, taken 11 to 12 days after vaccination. The chain carries TRBV11-2 and TRBJ2-7, with 10 positions matching TRBD2. The CDR3 nucleotides read TGTGCCAGCAGCTATACTTCTACTAGCGGGGTTCCCTACGAGCAGTACTTC. It translates to CASSYTSTSGVPYEQYF.